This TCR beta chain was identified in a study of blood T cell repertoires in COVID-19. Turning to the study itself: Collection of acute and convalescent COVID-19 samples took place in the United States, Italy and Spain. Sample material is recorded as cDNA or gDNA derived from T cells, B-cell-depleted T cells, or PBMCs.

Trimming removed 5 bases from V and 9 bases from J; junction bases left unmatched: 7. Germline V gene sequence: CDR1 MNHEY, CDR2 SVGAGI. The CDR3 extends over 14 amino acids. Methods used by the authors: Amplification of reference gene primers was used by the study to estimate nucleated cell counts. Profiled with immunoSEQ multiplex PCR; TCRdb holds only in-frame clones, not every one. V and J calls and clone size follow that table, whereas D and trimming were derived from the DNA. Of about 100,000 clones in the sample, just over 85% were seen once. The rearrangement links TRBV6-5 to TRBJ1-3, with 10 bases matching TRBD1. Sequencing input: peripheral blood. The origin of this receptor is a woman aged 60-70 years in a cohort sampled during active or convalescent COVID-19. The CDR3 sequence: CASSLGTGAATIYF. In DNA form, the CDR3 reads TGTGCCAGCAGTCTCGGGACAGGGGCCGCCACCATATATTTT.